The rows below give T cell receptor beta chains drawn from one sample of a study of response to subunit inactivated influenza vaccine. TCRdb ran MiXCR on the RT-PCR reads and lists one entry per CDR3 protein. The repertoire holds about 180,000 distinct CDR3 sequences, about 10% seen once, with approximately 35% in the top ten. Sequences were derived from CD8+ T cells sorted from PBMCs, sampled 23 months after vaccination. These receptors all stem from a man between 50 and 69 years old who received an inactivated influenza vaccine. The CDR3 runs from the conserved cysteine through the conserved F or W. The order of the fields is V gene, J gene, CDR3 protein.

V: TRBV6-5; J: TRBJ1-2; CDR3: CASSYWAGEGGYGYTF
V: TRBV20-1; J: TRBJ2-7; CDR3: CSASDYSYEQYF
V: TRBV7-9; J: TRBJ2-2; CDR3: CASSPQGVLGTGELFF
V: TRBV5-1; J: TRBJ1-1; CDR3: CASSLGTSMNTEAFF
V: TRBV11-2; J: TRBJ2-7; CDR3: CASSLGGTGTYEQYF
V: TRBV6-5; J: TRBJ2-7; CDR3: CASSYRQGNYEQYF
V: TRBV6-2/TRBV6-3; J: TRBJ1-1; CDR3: CASSYYYDPLQGSMNTEAFF
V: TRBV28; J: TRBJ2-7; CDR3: CASSFGDRGTYEQYF
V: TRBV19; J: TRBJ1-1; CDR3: CASSITGVNTEAFF
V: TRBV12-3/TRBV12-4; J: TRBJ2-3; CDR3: CASSFFKASGTDTQYF
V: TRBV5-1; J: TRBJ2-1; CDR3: CASSPSGPHYNEQFF
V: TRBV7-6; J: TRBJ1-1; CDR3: CASSLEHNTEAFF
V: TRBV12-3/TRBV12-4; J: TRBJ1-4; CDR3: CASSEFREKLFF
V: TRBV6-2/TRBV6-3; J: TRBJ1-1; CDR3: CASSYLGSSVTEAFF
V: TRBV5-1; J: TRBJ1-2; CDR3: CASSLVGQSNYGYTF
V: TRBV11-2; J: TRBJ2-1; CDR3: CASSIHRVFYNEQFF
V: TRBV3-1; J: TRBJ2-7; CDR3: CASSQDEGVRAYEQYF
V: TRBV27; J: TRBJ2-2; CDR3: CASSLIGFTNTGELFF
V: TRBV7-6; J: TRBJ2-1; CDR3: CASSLEGNVMVDEQFF
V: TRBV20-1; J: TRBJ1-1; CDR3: CSAPLWGLMVNTEAFF
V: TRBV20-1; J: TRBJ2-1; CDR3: CSAHPTGLADNEQFF
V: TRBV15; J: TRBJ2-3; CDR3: CATSESISTDTQYF
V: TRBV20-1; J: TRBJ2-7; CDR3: CSAQSVPDSLREQYF
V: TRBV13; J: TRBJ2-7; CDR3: CASSLGWGPFKQQYF
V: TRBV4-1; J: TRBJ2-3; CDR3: CASSPTVLAVTDTQYF
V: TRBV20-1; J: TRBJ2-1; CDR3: CSAREYSYNEQFF
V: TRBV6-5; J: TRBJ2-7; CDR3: CASSYSAGLSYEQYF
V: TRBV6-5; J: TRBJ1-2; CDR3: CASSYSGTSNYGYTF
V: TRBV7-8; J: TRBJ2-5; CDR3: CASSLVSSGVGETQYF
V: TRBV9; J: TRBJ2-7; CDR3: CASSVTSGIGSYEQYF
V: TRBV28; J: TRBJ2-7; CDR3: CASSLGTLTYEQYF
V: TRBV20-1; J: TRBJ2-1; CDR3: CSARDPMTSGINNEQFF
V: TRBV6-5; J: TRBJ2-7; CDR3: CASSYSTSENAYEQYF
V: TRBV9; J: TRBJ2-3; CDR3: CASSPLAGPRGDTQYF
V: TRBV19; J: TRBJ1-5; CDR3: CASSISGGDQPQHF
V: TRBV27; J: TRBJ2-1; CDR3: CASSLAGDSEQFF
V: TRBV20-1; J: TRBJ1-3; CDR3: CSARDSVDSGNTIYF
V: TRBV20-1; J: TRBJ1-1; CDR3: CSASGTENTEAFF
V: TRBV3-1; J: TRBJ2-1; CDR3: CASSQVGDGDNEQFF
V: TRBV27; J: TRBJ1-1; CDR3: CASSLLPTGGREAFF
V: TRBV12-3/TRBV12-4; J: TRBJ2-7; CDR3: CASSLDSSSYEQYF
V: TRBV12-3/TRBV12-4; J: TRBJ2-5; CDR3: CASSWPGQETQYF
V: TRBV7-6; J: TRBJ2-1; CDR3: CASSLHQFSALDEQFF
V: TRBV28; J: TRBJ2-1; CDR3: CASTPTGGAYNEQFF
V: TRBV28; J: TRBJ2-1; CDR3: CASSFPPPQQFF
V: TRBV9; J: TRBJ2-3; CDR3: CASSVVGGLGTDTQYF
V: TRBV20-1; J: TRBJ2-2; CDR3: CSAIGQGHNTGELFF
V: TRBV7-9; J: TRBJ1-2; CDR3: CASSSTSRTGDYGYTF
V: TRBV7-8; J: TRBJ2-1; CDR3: CASSQGLAGDNEQFF
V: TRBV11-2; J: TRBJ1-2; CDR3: CASSFKIPGGGLDYGYTF
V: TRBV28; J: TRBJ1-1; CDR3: CASRAGGQVNTEAFF